Below, 24 T cell receptor beta chains from the same sample are listed, as sequenced in a study of shared clonotypes between healthy human individuals (dated by TCRdb to about 2020). Libraries were prepared through the immunoSEQ multiplex PCR assay. TCRdb carries this immuneACCESS record with in-frame sequences only. Its versions omit some clonotypes, under half of them owing to an unresolved V gene in the studies checked, with the rest unexplained. The sample table contains more than 1,200,000 clones; only one count was recorded for about 98.5% of them. The ten largest clones add up to about 0.35% of the sample. Sequenced input: naive CD4+ T cells sorted from blood. The cell subset or site label, as the study defines it: CD45RA+ positively selected. The receptors originated from a man younger than 45 in good health.

This chain connects TRBV7-9 to TRBJ2-5, with TRBD2 matching over 12 bases. The germline CDR1 and CDR2 sequences are SEHNR and FQNEAQ (reference sequence). The CDR3 extends over 19 amino acids. With V trimmed by 1 base and J by 3 bases, 12 bases remained unmatched. The CDR3 nucleotides read TGTGCCAGCAGCTTAGTAGGAAGGGGACTAGCGGGCAAAAAAGAGACCCAGTACTTC. It is translated as CASSLVGRGLAGKKETQYF.

The chain joins TRBV19 to TRBJ2-2; possibly TRBD1 for D (5 bases). The V and J ends lost 1 base and 0 bases respectively, with 15 bases between them. Germline V gene sequence: CDR1 LNHDA, CDR2 SQIVND (reference sequence). There are 18 residues in the CDR3. The CDR3: CASSIARFSGSNTGELFF. The CDR3 DNA reads as TGTGCCAGTAGTATAGCACGTTTCTCAGGGTCGAACACCGGGGAGCTGTTTTTT.

This chain connects TRBV27 to TRBJ1-2; no firm D call. CDR3 length: 11 amino acids. The V and J ends lost 7 bases and 9 bases respectively, with 12 bases between them. CDR1 and CDR2 from the germline V gene are MNHEY and SMNVEV (reference sequence). CDR3 region: CASKKGLSYTF. The CDR3 coding sequence is TGTGCCAGCAAGAAAGGGCTTAGCTACACCTTC.

The chain uses TRBV6-1 and TRBJ2-5, with a possible D match to TRBD2 (5 bases). V lost 7 bases and J lost 5, with 17 bases in between. Germline V gene sequence: CDR1 MNHNS, CDR2 SASEGT. The CDR3 has 14 residues. The CDR3 loop is CASNEAAYWETQYF. The CDR3, as DNA: TGTGCCAGCAACGAAGCGGCTTATTGGGAGACCCAGTACTTC.

The chain carries TRBV28 and TRBJ2-5; D is possibly TRBD2 (6 bases). Germline V gene data show CDR1 as MDHEN and CDR2 as SYDVKM. This CDR3 has 14 residues. Trimming stripped 2 bases from V and 2 bases from J, with 9 bases between. The CDR3 reads CASSLLGGQETQYF. In DNA form, the CDR3 reads TGTGCCAGCAGTTTACTCGGGGGACAAGAGACCCAGTACTTC. Looking up the rest from reference TRBV28 and TRBJ2-5 gives the full variable domain: DVKVTQSSRYLVKRTGEKVFLECVQDMDHENMFWYRQDPGLGLRLIYFSYDVKMKEKGDIPEGYSVSREKKERFSLILESASTNQTSMYLCASSLLGGQETQYFGPGTRLLVL.

CDR3: CARRGGRSYNEQFF. CDR3 DNA sequence: TGTGCCAGACGAGGAGGACGCTCCTACAATGAGCAGTTCTTC. The chain combines TRBV6-1 with TRBJ2-1; maybe TRBD2 (5 bases). Trimming removed 9 bases at V and 0 bases at J, with 12 bases between. The CDR3 extends over 14 amino acids. Germline V gene data show CDR1 as MNHNS and CDR2 as SASEGT.

This clone was detected once. The V and J genes are TRBV7-8 and TRBJ2-7, with D maybe TRBD1 (5 bases). CDR1 and CDR2 from the germline V gene are SGHVS and FQNEAQ. V lost 2 bases, J lost 3 bases, and 14 bases lay in between. The CDR3 totals 15 residues. CDR3 sequence reads: CASSLQGAILYEQYF. The CDR3 DNA reads as TGTGCCAGCAGCTTACAGGGCGCTATCCTCTACGAGCAGTACTTC.

The chain combines TRBV9 with TRBJ1-1; possible D gene TRBD1, 6 bases. V lost 0 bases to trimming and J lost 1 base, with 10 bases between them. This CDR3 comprises 15 residues. Germline V gives CDR1 SGDLS, CDR2 YYNGEE. In DNA form, the CDR3 reads TGTGCCAGCAGCGTAGGAACAGGGCCGAACACTGAAGCTTTCTTT. This sequence encodes CASSVGTGPNTEAFF.

As DNA, the CDR3 is TGTGCCAGCAGTTTTGATCCGTCTAGCGGTTCATACGAGCAGTACTTC. Protein product: CASSFDPSSGSYEQYF. V gene TRBV6-6 combines with J gene TRBJ2-7, with TRBD2 matching over 7 bases. V lost 4 bases and J lost 4; bases outside the gene matches: 13. From germline, CDR1 is MNHNY and CDR2 SVGAGI (reference sequence). The length of the CDR3 is 16 residues.

This clone was seen only once. Other DNA sequences in the sample encode the same CDR3. The rearrangement uses TRBV9 and TRBJ1-3; TRBD1 aligns across 8 bases. Germline CDR1 SGDLS, CDR2 YYNGEE. V shed 3 bases, J shed 2 bases, and the junction held 1 base outside the gene matches. There are 14 residues in the CDR3. The CDR3 DNA reads TGTGCCAGCAGCGGGACAGGGACTGGAAACACCATATATTTT. It specifies CASSGTGTGNTIYF.

This rearrangement joins TRBV5-4 to TRBJ1-3; no reliable D call. V was pared by 0 bases and J by 1 base, with 8 bases between. CDR3 size: 15 residues. Germline V lookup: CDR1 SGHNT, CDR2 YYREEE (reference sequence). The CDR3 sequence is CASSLGVGSGNTIYF. CDR3 nucleotides: TGTGCCAGCAGCTTGGGGGTCGGGTCTGGAAACACCATATATTTT.

This clone is a singleton in its sample. The gene calls are TRBV7-8 and TRBJ1-4, with a tentative D call TRBD1 (6 bases). CDR3 size: 16 residues. CDR1 is SGHVS, CDR2 FQNEAQ, per germline. Deletions cut 2 bases from V and 8 bases from J, with 18 bases between. The CDR3 spells CASSLYKSGAREKLFF. CDR3 nucleotides: TGTGCCAGCAGCTTATACAAGTCAGGGGCACGGGAAAAACTGTTTTTT.

The chain uses TRBV7-2 and TRBJ1-3; the D is unclear. The CDR3 has 14 amino acids. Germline CDR1 SGHTA, CDR2 FQGNSA. V was trimmed by 5 bases and J by 2 bases, leaving 10 bases between them. The CDR3 coding sequence is TGTGCCAGCAGCCGAGTGGTGACTGGAAACACCATATATTTT. This sequence encodes CASSRVVTGNTIYF.

The V gene is TRBV11-2, the J gene TRBJ2-7; 9 bases align to TRBD2. This CDR3 is built from 17 residues. Per germline, CDR1 SGHAT and CDR2 FQNNGV. Unmatched junction bases numbered 16, after V lost 5 bases and J lost 5 bases. The CDR3 loop reads CASSTESGTSNPHEQYF. The CDR3 DNA is TGTGCCAGCAGCACTGAGTCCGGGACTAGCAACCCCCACGAGCAGTACTTC.

Comments on this clone: Other DNA sequences in this specimen translate into the identical CDR3. In nucleotides, the CDR3 is TGTGCCAGTAGTATAGCGGGAGGGCCTGGTGAGACCCAGTACTTC. Its translation: CASSIAGGPGETQYF. The chain is built from TRBV19 and TRBJ2-5; the match to TRBD2 covers 8 bases. Germline V CDR1 and CDR2: LNHDA, SQIVND (reference sequence). V lost 1 base and J lost 5; bases outside the gene matches: 6. CDR3 length: 15 amino acids. Full variable domain (remainder filled in from reference TRBV19 and TRBJ2-5): DGGITQSPKYLFRKEGQNVTLSCEQNLNHDAMYWYRQDPGQGLRLIYYSQIVNDFQKGDIAEGYSVSREKKESFPLTVTSAQKNPTAFYLCASSIAGGPGETQYFGPGTRLLVL.

The rearrangement uses TRBV23-1 and TRBJ1-5, with D unresolved. TRBV23-1 is an open reading frame, and its role is uncertain. Between the trimmed V and J ends, which lost 3 bases and 4 bases, there was a span of 4 bases. The CDR3 is made up of 12 amino acids. CDR3 sequence reads: CASSHRNQPQHF. As DNA, the CDR3 is TGCGCCAGCAGTCACAGAAATCAGCCCCAGCATTTT.

The CDR3 spells CASSPGAGHSSNQPQHF. The CDR3, as DNA: TGTGCCAGCAGCCCGGGGGCGGGACATTCTAGCAATCAGCCCCAGCATTTT. V gene TRBV7-9 combines with J gene TRBJ1-5; the D gene is possibly TRBD1 (6 bases). The length of the CDR3 is 17 residues. V lost 5 bases and J lost 0, with 17 bases in between. Germline loops: CDR1 SEHNR, CDR2 FQNEAQ (reference sequence).

This clone was observed a single time. For the CDR3, the DNA is TGTGCCAGAAACGAAAACACTGAAGCTTTCTTT. Translation: CARNENTEAFF. The chain couples TRBV7-5 to TRBJ1-1. TRBV7-5 is marked as a pseudogene. This CDR3 contains 11 residues.

The J gene is TRBJ2-3, the V gene TRBV5-4; D remains ambiguous. The CDR3 totals 15 residues. V lost 5 bases, J lost 4 bases, and 17 bases lay in between. CDR1 is SGHNT, CDR2 YYREEE, per germline (reference sequence). The CDR3 nucleotides are TGTGCCAGCAGTCCCCGGCTAGTTGGGTCAGATACGCAGTATTTT. Its protein is CASSPRLVGSDTQYF. Complete variable domain (other parts from reference TRBV5-4 and TRBJ2-3): ETGVTQSPTHLIKTRGQQVTLRCSSQSGHNTVSWYQQALGQGPQFIFQYYREEENGRGNFPPRFSGLQFPNYSSELNVNALELDDSALYLCASSPRLVGSDTQYFGPGTRLTVL.

The gene calls are TRBV4-1 and TRBJ2-7, with 9 bases fitting TRBD1. Looked up from germline, CDR1 is MGHRA and CDR2 is YSYEKL. The CDR3 sequence is 14 residues long. J gave up 3 bases and V 3 bases, and 3 bases lay outside the gene matches. CDR3 in DNA: TGCGCCAGCAGCCAGGGACAGGGCAACTACGAGCAGTACTTC. Amino acid sequence: CASSQGQGNYEQYF.

The genes are TRBV5-5 and TRBJ2-3; a possible D gene is TRBD1 (6 bases). V was cut by 1 base and J by 1 base, with 10 bases left in between. CDR3 length: 15 amino acids. In germline, CDR1 is SGHKS, CDR2 YYEKEE (reference sequence). The CDR3: CASSLWGRRTDTQYF. The CDR3 DNA reads as TGTGCCAGCAGCTTGTGGGGGCGACGCACAGATACGCAGTATTTT.

V is TRBV6-5 and J is TRBJ2-1; D unresolved. Looked up from germline, CDR1 is MNHEY and CDR2 is SVGAGI. This CDR3 spans 15 amino acids. Trimming pared 2 bases from V and 0 bases from J, leaving 8 bases between. The CDR3 DNA reads TGTGCCAGCAGTTACCGCGCGAACTCCTACAATGAGCAGTTCTTC. Translation gives CASSYRANSYNEQFF.

V gene TRBV28 combines with J gene TRBJ2-6, with TRBD1 matching over 7 bases. Germline values: CDR1 MDHEN, CDR2 SYDVKM. The CDR3 totals 17 residues. V dropped 9 bases and J dropped 0; count of bases not matched to a gene: 11. The CDR3 coding sequence is TGTGCCAGTATTAACAGGGGTCCTAGCTCTGGGGCCAACGTCCTGACTTTC. Protein sequence: CASINRGPSSGANVLTF.

The gene calls are TRBV10-3 and TRBJ1-1; maybe TRBD1 (5 bases). Trimming pared 3 bases from V and 3 bases from J, leaving 8 bases between. Germline V gene lookup returns CDR1 ENHRY and CDR2 SYGVKD. This CDR3 has 13 amino acids. The CDR3 protein is CAISDGHDTEAFF. The DNA of the CDR3 is TGTGCCATCAGTGACGGACACGACACTGAAGCTTTCTTT.